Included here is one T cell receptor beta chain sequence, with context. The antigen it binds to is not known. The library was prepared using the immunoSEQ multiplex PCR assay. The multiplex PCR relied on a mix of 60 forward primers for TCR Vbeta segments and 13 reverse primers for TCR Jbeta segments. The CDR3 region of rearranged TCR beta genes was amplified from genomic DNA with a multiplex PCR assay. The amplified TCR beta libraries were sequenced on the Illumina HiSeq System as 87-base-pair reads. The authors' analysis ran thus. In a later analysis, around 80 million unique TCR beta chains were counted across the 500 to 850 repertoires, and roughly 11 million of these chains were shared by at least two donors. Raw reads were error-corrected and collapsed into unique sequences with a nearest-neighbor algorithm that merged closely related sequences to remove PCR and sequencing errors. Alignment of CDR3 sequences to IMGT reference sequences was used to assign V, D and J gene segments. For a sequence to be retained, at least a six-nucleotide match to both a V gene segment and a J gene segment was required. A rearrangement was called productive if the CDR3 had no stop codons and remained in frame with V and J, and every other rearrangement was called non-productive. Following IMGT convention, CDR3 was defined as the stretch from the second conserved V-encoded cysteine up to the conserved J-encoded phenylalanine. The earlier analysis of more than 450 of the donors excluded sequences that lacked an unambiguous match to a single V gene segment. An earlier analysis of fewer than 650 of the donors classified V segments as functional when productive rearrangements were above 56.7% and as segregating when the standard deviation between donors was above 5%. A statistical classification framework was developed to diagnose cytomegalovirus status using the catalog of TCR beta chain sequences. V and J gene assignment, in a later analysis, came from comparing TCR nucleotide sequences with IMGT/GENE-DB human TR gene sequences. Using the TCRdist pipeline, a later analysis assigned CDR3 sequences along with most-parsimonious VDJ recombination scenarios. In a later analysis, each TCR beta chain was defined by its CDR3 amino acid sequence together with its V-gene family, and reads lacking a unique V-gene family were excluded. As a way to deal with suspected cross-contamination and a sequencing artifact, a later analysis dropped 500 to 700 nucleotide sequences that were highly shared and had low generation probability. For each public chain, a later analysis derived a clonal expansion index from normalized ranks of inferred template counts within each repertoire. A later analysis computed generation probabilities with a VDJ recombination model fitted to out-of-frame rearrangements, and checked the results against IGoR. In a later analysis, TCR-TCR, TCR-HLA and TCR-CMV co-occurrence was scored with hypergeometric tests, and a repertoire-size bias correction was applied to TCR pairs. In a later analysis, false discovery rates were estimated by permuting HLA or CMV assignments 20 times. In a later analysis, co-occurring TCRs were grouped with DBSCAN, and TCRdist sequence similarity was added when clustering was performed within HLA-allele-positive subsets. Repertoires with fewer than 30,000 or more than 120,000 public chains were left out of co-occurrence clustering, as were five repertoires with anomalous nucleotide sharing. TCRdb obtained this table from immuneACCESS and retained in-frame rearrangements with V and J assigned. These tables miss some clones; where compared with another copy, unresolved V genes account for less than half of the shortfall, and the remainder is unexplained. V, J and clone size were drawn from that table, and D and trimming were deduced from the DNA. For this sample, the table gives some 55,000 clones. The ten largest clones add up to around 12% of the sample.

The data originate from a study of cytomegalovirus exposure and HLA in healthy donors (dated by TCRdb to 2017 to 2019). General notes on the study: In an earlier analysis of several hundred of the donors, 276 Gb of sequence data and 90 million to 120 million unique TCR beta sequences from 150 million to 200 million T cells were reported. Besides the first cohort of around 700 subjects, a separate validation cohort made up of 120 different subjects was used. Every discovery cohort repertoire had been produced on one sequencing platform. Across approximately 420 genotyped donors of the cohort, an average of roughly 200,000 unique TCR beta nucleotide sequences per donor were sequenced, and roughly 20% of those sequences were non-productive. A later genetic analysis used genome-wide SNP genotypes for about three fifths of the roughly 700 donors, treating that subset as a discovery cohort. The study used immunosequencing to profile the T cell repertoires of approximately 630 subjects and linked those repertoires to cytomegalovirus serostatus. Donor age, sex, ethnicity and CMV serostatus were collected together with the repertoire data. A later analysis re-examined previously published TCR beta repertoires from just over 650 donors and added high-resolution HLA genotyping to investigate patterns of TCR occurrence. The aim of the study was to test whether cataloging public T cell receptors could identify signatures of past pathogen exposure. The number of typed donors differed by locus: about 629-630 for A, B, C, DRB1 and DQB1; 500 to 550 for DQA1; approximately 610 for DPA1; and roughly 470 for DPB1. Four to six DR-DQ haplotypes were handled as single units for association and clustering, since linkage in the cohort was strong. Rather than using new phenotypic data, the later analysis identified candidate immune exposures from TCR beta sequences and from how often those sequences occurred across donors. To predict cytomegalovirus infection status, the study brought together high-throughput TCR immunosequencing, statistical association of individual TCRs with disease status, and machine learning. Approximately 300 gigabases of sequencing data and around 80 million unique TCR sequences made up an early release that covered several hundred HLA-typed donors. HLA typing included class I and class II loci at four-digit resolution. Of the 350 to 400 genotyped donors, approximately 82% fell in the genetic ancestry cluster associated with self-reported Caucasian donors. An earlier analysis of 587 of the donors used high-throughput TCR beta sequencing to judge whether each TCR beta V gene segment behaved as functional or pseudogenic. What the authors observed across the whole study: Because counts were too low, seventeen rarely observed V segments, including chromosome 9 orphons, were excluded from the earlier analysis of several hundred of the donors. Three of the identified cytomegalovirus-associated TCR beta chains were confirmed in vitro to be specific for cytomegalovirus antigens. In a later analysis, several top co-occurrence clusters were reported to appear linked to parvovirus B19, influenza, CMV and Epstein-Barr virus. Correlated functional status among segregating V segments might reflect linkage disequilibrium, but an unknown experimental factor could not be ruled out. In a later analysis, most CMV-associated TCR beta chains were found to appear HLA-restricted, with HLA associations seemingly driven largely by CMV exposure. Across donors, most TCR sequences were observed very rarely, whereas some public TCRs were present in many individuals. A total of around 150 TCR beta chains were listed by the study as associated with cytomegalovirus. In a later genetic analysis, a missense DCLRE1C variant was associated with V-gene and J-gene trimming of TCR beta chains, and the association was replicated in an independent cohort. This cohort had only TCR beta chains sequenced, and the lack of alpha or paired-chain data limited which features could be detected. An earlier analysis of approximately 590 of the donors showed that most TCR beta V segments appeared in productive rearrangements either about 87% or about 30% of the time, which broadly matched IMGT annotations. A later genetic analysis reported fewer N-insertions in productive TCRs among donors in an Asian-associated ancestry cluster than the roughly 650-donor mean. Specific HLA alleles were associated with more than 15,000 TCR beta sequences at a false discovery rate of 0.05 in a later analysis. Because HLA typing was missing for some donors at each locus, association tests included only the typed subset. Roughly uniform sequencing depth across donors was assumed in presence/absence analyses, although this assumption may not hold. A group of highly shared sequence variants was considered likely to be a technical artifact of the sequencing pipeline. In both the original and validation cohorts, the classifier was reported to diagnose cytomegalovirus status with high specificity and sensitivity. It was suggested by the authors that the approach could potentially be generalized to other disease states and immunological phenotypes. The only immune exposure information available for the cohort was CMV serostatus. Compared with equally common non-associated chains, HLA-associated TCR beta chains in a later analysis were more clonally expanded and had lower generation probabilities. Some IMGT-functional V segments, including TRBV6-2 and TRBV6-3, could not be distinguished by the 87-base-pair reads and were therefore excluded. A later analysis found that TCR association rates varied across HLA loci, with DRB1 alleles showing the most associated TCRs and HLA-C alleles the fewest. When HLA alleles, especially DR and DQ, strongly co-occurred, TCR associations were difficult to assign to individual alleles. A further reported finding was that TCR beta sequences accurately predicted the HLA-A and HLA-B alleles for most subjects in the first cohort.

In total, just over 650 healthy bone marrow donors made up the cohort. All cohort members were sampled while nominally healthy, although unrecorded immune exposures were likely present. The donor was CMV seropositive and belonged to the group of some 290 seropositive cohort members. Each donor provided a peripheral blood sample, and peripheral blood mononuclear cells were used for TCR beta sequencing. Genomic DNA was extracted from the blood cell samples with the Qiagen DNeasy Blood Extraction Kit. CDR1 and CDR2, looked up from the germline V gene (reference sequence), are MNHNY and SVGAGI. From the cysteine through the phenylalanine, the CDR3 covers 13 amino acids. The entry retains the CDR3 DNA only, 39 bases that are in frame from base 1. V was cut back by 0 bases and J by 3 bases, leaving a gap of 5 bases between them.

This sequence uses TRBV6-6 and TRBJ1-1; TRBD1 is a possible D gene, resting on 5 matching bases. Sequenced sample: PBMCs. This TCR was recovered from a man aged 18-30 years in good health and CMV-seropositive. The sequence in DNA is TGTGCCAGCAGTTACTCGACAGACACTGAAGCTTTCTTT. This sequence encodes CASSYSTDTEAFF.